Sequencing of this TCR beta chain was carried out in a study of blood T cell repertoires in COVID-19. For the study at large: Specimens from acute and convalescent COVID-19 originated in the United States, Italy and Spain. From T cells, B-cell-depleted T cells, or PBMCs came the material, which was cDNA or gDNA.

Germline CDR1 and CDR2: SEHNR and FQNEAQ (reference sequence). V dropped 5 bases and J dropped 4 bases, with 14 bases sitting between them. CDR3 length equals 14 residues. Authors' processing steps: Estimated nucleated cell counts came from reference gene primer amplification. The method was immunoSEQ multiplex PCR; TCRdb's version includes in-frame clones alone and lacks a portion of them. Clone size and V and J calls were adopted from that table, with D and trimming inferred from the DNA. The sample includes 250,000 to 300,000 clones, 70% to 90% of them seen just once. Seattle cases were enrolled at active infection and followed longitudinally.

The source material was peripheral blood. This chain connects TRBV7-9 to TRBJ1-2; the D gene is possibly TRBD1 (5 bases). This TCR was sampled from a woman aged 25 to 39 with COVID-19, enrolled during active disease. Here the CDR3 reads CASSPNIDSYGYTF. CDR3 DNA: TGTGCCAGCAGCCCAAACATCGACAGCTATGGCTACACCTTC. Variable domain in full (rest from reference TRBV7-9 and TRBJ1-2): DTGVSQNPRHKITKRGQNVTFRCDPISEHNRLYWYRQTLGQGPEFLTYFQNEAQLEKSRLLSDRFSAERPKGSFSTLEIQRTEQGDSAMYLCASSPNIDSYGYTFGSGTRLTVV.